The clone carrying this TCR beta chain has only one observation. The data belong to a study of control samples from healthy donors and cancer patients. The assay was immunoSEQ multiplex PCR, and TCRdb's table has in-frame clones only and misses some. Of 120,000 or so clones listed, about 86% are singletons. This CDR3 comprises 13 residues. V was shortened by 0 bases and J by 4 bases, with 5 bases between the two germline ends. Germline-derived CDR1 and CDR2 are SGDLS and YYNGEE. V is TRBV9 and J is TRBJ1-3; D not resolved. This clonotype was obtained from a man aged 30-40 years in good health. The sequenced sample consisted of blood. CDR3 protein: CASSVDTGNTIYF. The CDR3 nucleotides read TGTGCCAGCAGCGTAGATACCGGAAACACCATATATTTT.